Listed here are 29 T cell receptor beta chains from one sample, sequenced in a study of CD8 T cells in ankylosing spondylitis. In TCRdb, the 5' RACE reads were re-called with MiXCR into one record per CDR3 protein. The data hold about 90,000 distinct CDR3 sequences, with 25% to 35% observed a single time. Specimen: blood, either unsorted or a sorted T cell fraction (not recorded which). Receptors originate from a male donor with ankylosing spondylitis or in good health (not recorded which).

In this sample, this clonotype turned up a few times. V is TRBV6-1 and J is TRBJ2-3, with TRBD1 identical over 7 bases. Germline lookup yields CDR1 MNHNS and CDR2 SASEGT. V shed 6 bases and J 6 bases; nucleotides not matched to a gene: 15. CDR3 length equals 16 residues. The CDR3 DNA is TGTGCCAGCAGCAGAGCCGGGACAGCAGGGTCGGATACGCAGTATTTT. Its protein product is CASSRAGTAGSDTQYF.

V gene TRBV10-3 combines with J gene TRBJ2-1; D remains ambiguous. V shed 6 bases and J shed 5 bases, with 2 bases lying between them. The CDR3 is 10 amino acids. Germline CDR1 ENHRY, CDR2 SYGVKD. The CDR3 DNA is TGTGCCATCAGGGACAATGAGCAGTTCTTC. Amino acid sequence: CAIRDNEQFF.

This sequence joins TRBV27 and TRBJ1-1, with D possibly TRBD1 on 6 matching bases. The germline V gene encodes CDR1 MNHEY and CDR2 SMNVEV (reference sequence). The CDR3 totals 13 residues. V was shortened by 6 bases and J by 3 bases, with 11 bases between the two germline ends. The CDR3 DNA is TGTGCCAGCAGGCAACAGGGTTACACTGAAGCTTTCTTT. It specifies CASRQQGYTEAFF.

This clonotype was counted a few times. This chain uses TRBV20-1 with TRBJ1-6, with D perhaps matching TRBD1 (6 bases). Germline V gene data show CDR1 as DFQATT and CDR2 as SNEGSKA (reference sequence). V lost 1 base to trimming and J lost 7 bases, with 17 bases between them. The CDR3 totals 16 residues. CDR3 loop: CSARGATGGTNSPLHF. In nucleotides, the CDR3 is TGCAGTGCTAGAGGGGCGACAGGAGGTACCAATTCACCCCTCCACTTT.

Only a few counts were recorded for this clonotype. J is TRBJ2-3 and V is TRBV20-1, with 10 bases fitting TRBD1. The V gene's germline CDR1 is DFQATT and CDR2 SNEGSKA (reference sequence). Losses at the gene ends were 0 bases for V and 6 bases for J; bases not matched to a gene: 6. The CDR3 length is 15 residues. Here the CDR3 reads CSARETDRGDDTQYF. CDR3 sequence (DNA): TGCAGTGCTAGAGAAACGGACAGGGGGGATGATACGCAGTATTTT.

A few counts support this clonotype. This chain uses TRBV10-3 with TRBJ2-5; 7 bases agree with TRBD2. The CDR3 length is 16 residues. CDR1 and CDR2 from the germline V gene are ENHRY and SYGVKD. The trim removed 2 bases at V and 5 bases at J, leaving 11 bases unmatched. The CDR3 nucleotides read TGTGCCATCAGTGAGGCAACGGGAGGCCGAGGGGAGACCCAGTACTTC. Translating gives CAISEATGGRGETQYF.

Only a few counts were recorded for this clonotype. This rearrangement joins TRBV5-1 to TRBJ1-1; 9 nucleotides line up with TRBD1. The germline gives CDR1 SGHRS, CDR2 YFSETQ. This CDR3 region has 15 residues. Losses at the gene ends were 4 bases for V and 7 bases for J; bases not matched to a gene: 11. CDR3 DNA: TGCGCCAGCAGCGCAGAACAGGGGGCGCAGGGTGAAGCTTTCTTT. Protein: CASSAEQGAQGEAFF.

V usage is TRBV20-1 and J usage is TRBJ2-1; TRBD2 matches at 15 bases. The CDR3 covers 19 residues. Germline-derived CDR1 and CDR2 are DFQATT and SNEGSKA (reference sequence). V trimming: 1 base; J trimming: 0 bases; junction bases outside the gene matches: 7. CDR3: CSARARTSGRVGSYNEQFF. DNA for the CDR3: TGCAGTGCTAGAGCCCGGACTAGCGGGAGGGTTGGCTCCTACAATGAGCAGTTCTTC.

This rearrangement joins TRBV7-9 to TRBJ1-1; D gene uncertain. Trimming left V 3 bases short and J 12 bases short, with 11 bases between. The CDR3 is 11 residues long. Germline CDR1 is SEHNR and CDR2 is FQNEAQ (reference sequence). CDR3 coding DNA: TGTGCCAGCAGCTTCTACAGTGGATCTTTCTTT. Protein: CASSFYSGSFF.

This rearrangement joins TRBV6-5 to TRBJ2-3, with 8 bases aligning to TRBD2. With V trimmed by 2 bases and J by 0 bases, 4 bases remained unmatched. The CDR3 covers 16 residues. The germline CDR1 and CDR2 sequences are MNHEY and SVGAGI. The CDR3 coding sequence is TGTGCCAGCAGTTACGCCCGGGGGGGAAGCACAGATACGCAGTATTTT. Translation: CASSYARGGSTDTQYF.

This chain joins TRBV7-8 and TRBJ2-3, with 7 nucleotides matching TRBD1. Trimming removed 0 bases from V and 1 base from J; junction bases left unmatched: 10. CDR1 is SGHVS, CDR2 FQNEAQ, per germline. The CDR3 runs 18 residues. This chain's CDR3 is CASSLAHRQGEGTDTQYF. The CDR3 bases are TGTGCCAGCAGCTTAGCGCATCGGCAGGGGGAAGGCACAGATACGCAGTATTTT.

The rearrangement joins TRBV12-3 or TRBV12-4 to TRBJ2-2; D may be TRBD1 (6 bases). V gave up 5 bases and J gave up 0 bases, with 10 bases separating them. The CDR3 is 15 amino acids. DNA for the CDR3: TGTGCCAGCAGTCTACGACAGGCGAACACCGGGGAGCTGTTTTTT. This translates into CASSLRQANTGELFF.

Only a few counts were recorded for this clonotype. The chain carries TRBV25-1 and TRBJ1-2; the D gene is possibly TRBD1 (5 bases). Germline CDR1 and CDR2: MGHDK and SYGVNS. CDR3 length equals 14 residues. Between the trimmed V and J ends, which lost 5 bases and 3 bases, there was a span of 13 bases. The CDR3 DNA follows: TGTGCCAGCAGTCCCCGGGACCGTTACTATGGCTACACCTTC. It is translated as CASSPRDRYYGYTF.

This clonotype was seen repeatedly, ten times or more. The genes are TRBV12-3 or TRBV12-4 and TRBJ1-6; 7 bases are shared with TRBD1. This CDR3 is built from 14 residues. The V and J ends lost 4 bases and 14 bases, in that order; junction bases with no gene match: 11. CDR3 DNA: TGTGCCAGCAGTTGGGACAGTTCGGATTCGGCCCTCCACTTT. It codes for CASSWDSSDSALHF.

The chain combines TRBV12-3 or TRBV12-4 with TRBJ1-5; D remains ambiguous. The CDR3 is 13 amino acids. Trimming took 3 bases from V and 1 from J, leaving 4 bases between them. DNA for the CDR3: TGTGCCAGCAGTTTCGGAAGCAATCAGCCCCAGCATTTT. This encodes CASSFGSNQPQHF.

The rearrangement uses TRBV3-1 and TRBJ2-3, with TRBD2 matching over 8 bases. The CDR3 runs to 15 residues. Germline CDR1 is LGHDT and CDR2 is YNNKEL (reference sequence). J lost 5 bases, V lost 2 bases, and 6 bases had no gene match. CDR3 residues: CASSQRAGAEDTQYF. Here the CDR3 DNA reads TGTGCCAGCAGCCAAAGAGCGGGGGCAGAAGATACGCAGTATTTT.

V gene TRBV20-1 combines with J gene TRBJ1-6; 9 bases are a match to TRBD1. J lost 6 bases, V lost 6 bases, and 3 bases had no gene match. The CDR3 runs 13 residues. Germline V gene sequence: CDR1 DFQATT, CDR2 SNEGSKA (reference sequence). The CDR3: CSARGQGNSPLHF. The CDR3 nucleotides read TGCAGTGCCAGGGGACAGGGTAATTCACCCCTCCACTTT.

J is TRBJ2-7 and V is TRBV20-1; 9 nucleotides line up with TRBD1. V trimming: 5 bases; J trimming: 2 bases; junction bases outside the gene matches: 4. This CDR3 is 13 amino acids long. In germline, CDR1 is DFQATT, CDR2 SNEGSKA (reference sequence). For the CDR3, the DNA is TGCAGTGCTGTCAGACAGGGGGCCTACGAGCAGTACGTC. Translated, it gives CSAVRQGAYEQYV.

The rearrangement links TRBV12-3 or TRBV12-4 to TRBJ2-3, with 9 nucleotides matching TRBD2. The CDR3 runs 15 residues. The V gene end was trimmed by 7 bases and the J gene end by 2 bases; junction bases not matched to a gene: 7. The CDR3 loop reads CASTLAGVHTDTQYF. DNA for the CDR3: TGTGCCAGCACCTTAGCGGGGGTGCACACAGATACGCAGTATTTT.

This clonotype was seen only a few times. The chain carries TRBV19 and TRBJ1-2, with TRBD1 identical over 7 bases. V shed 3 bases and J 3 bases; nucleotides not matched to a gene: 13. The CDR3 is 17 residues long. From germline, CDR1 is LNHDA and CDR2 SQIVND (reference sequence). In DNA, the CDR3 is TGTGCCAGTAGTATTTCCGACAGGGCCGCCTGGGACTATGGCTACACCTTC. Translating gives CASSISDRAAWDYGYTF. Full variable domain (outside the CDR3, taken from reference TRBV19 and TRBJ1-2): DGGITQSPKYLFRKEGQNVTLSCEQNLNHDAMYWYRQDPGQGLRLIYYSQIVNDFQKGDIAEGYSVSREKKESFPLTVTSAQKNPTAFYLCASSISDRAAWDYGYTFGSGTRLTVV.

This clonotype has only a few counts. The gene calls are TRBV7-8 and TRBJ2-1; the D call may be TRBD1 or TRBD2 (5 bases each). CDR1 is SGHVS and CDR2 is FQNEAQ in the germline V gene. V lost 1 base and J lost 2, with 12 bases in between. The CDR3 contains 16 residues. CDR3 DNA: TGTGCCAGCAGCTTAGGGACCCGAGGGGCCTACAATGAGCAGTTCTTC. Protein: CASSLGTRGAYNEQFF.

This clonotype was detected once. CDR3: CASSFDQNYEQYF. CDR3 bases: TGCGCCAGCAGCTTTGACCAGAACTACGAGCAGTACTTC. The chain joins TRBV5-1 to TRBJ2-7; D is undetermined. The CDR3 sequence is 13 residues long. In germline, CDR1 is SGHRS, CDR2 YFSETQ. Trimming cost V 2 bases and J 3 bases, with 9 bases left between them.

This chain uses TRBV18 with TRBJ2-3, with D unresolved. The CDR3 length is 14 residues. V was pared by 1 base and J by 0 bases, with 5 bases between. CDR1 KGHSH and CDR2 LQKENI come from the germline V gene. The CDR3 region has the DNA TGTGCCAGCTCACCACGGCTCAGCACAGATACGCAGTATTTT. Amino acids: CASSPRLSTDTQYF.

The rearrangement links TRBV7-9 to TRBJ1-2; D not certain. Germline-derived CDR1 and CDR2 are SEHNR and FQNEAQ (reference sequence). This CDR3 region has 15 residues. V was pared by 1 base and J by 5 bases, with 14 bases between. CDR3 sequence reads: CASSLERPGGYGYTF. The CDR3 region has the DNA TGTGCCAGCAGCTTAGAGCGACCGGGTGGGTATGGCTACACCTTC.

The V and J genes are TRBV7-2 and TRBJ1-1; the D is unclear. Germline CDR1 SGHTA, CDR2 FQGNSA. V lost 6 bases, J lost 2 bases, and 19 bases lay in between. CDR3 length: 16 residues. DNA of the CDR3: TGTGCCAGCAGGCATAGTCCGGGGAGAGGAAACACTGAAGCTTTCTTT. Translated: CASRHSPGRGNTEAFF.

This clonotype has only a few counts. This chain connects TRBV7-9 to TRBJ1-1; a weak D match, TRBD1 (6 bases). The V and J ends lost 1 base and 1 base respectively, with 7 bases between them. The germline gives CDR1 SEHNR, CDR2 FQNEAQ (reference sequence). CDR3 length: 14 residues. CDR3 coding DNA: TGTGCCAGCAGCTTAGAGGGACAGAACACTGAAGCTTTCTTT. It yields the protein CASSLEGQNTEAFF.

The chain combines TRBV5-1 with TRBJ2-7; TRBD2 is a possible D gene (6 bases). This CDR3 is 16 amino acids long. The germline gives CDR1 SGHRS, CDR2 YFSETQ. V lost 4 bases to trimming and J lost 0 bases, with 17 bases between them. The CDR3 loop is CASSIMGGALSYEQYF. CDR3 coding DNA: TGCGCCAGCAGCATCATGGGGGGAGCCCTCTCCTACGAGCAGTACTTC.

The CDR3 DNA is TGTGCCAGTAGTATAGGGGACTCCTACAATGAGCAGTTCTTC. This sequence encodes CASSIGDSYNEQFF. V is TRBV19 and J is TRBJ2-1; no firm D call. V was shortened by 1 base and J by 0 bases, with 4 bases between the two germline ends. The length of the CDR3 is 14 residues. CDR1 is LNHDA and CDR2 is SQIVND in the germline V gene (reference sequence).

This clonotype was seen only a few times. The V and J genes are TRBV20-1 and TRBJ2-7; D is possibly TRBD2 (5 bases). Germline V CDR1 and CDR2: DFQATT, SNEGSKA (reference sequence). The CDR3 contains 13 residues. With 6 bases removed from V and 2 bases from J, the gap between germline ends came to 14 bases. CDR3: CSAAREPTYEQYF. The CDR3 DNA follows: TGCAGTGCGGCGAGGGAGCCTACCTACGAGCAGTACTTC.